A selection of T cell receptor beta chains follows, all from one sample in a study of T cell changes during pregnancy in multiple sclerosis. This table comes from immunoSEQ multiplex PCR, and its TCRdb copy is limited to in-frame clones, with some not included. The sample holds about 38,000 clones, around 90% seen once. The specimen comprised CD4+ T cells from peripheral blood mononuclear cells, sampled in the third trimester of pregnancy. Receptor source: a female donor in good health, enrolled as a control in a pregnancy study. Each CDR3 is given without its conserved first and last residue.

J gene | V gene | CDR3 protein
TRBJ1-1 | TRBV19 | ASMPDRRNTEAF
TRBJ1-2 | TRBV27 | ASREGQGIGGYT
TRBJ1-2 | TRBV18 | ASSPPSVGNGYT
TRBJ2-7 | TRBV7-2 | ASSFLRTSGGAEQY
TRBJ1-1 | TRBV15 | ATSRMDRANTEAF
TRBJ2-2 | TRBV6-1 | ASSQDSGELF
TRBJ1-6 | TRBV9 | ASSTTGTPNSPLH
TRBJ2-7 | TRBV6-1 | ASSVRDSSYEQY
TRBJ1-1 | TRBV4-1 | ASSQDVPGSEAF
TRBJ2-1 | TRBV28 | ASSGLAGYNEQF
TRBJ2-2 | TRBV7-2 | ATHPSGSPGELF
TRBJ2-1 | TRBV6-1 | ASRGGTGYNEQF
TRBJ1-1 | TRBV9 | ASSPRTDRNTEAF
TRBJ2-1 | TRBV19 | ASSKQGVGSNEQF
TRBJ1-1 | TRBV5-5 | ASSPGVRTGYTEAF
TRBJ1-5 | TRBV6-1 | ASSEGRTGPQGGQPQH
TRBJ1-1 | TRBV4-1 | ASSQPVKLNTEAF
TRBJ1-2 | TRBV27 | ASSFSGLNSLGYT
TRBJ2-3 | TRBV2 | ATSGESTDTQY
TRBJ2-2 | TRBV7-5 | ARSSTGDHGELF
TRBJ2-2 | TRBV7-8 | ASIKKRAANTGELF
TRBJ2-3 | TRBV18 | ASSSGAFGDTQY
TRBJ2-1 | TRBV5-4 | ASSFRGSNEQF
TRBJ1-6 | TRBV9 | ASSLGGSPLH